This T cell receptor beta chain was recorded in a study of cytomegalovirus exposure and HLA in healthy donors. Use of 60 Vbeta and 13 Jbeta primers characterized the PCR. Profiled with immunoSEQ multiplex PCR; TCRdb holds only in-frame clones, not every one. This sample has 160,000 or so clones, with more than 65% found just once. CDR1 MDHEN and CDR2 SYDVKM come from the germline V gene. The CDR3 consists of 16 residues. Unmatched junction bases numbered 11, after V lost 5 bases and J lost 4 bases. This chain connects TRBV28 to TRBJ1-5, with 7 bases aligning to TRBD1. This clonotype was sampled from a young man in good health and CMV-seronegative. Sequences were obtained from PBMCs. CDR3 DNA sequence: TGTGCCAGCAGTATACTGACAGGGATGGGGAATCAGCCCCAGCATTTT. Translation: CASSILTGMGNQPQHF.